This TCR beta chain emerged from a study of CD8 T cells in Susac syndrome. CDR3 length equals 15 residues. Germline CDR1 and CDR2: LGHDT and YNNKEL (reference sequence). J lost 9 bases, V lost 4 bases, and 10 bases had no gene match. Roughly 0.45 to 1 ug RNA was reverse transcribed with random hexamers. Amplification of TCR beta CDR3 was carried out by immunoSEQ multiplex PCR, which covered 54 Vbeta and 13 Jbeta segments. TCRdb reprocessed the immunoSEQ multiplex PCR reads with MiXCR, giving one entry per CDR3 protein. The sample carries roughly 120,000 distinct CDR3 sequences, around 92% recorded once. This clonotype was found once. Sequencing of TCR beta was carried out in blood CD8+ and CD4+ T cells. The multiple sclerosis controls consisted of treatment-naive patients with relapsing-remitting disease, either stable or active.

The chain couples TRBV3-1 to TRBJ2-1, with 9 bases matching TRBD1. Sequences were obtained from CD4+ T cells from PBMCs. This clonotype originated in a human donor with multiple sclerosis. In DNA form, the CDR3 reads TGTGCCAGCAGCCCTCTGGGACAGGGATCAAGTGAGCAGTTCTTC. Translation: CASSPLGQGSSEQFF.